One and the same sample provided the 30 T cell receptor beta chains below, sequenced in a study of cytomegalovirus exposure and HLA in healthy donors. The PCR had 60 Vbeta and 13 Jbeta primers. Using immunoSEQ multiplex PCR, the repertoire was profiled, and TCRdb retains in-frame clones only, with some absent. In the table there are around 96,000 clones, approximately 80% of which are singletons. The specimen sequenced was PBMCs. These receptors came from a man younger than 35 in good health and CMV-seronegative.

CDR3 sequence: CASRVGATETQPQHF. The CDR3 region has the DNA TGTGCCAGTAGAGTGGGGGCTACTGAGACCCAGCCCCAGCATTTT. The gene calls are TRBV19 and TRBJ1-5, with TRBD1 as a possible D gene (6 bases). The CDR3 loop spans 15 amino acids. Deletions cut 6 bases from V and 7 bases from J, with 19 bases between. Germline V CDR1 and CDR2: LNHDA, SQIVND (reference sequence).

J is TRBJ2-3 and V is TRBV7-3; D ambiguous. Germline values: CDR1 SGHTA, CDR2 FQGTGA. There are 16 residues in the CDR3. The V end lost 4 bases, the J end lost 1 base, and 15 bases lay between the germline ends. The CDR3 DNA reads as TGTGCCAGCAGCTCGGCTTGGGCAGCCGGCACAGATACGCAGTATTTT. It specifies CASSSAWAAGTDTQYF.

The sample holds one count of this clone. The rearrangement uses TRBV11-2 and TRBJ1-2; D possibly corresponds to TRBD1 (5 bases). V was cut by 7 bases and J by 6 bases, with 15 bases left in between. Germline CDR1 reads SGHAT; CDR2 reads FQNNGV. The CDR3 covers 13 residues. The CDR3 region has the DNA TGTGCCAGCACCCCAGCAGGGAGGAATGGCTACACCTTC. Protein sequence: CASTPAGRNGYTF.

This sequence joins TRBV6-6 and TRBJ1-2; D gene unclear. The V and J ends lost 3 bases and 1 base respectively, with 15 bases between them. CDR3 length equals 16 residues. CDR1 is MNHNY, CDR2 SVGAGI, per germline (reference sequence). The CDR3 spells CASSYWERDNNYGYTF. The CDR3 DNA reads as TGTGCCAGCAGTTATTGGGAGAGGGATAATAACTATGGCTACACCTTC.

The chain uses TRBV5-1 and TRBJ2-1, with unresolved D. V lost 10 bases to trimming and J lost 9 bases, with 8 bases between them. This CDR3 spans 9 amino acids. Germline V CDR1 and CDR2: SGHRS, YFSETQ. The CDR3 coding sequence is TGCGCCGACGGCGGTGAGCAGTTCTTC. It encodes CADGGEQFF.

The V gene is TRBV2, the J gene TRBJ1-5; D is unclear. The CDR3 totals 14 residues. Germline V lookup: CDR1 SNHLY, CDR2 FYNNEI. The ends were cut back, 7 bases at V and 0 bases at J, with 10 bases in the middle. As DNA, the CDR3 is TGTGCCAGCACTCCCGGACTTAGCAATCAGCCCCAGCATTTT. It yields the protein CASTPGLSNQPQHF.

This rearrangement joins TRBV5-5 to TRBJ1-1; D gene unclear. The V gene lost 4 bases and the J gene lost 0 bases, with 16 bases spanning the gap. From germline, CDR1 is SGHKS and CDR2 YYEKEE (reference sequence). This CDR3 comprises 16 residues. CDR3 sequence: CASSQTLRAMNTEAFF. The CDR3 bases are TGTGCCAGCAGCCAGACACTGAGAGCCATGAACACTGAAGCTTTCTTT.

The rearrangement links TRBV19 to TRBJ1-5; possibly TRBD1 for D (5 bases). V lost 6 bases to trimming and J lost 5 bases, with 8 bases between them. Germline CDR1 is LNHDA and CDR2 is SQIVND (reference sequence). This CDR3 is 12 amino acids long. The CDR3 DNA follows: TGTGCCAGTAGGGGGGGGGATCAGCCCCAGCATTTT. Amino acids: CASRGGDQPQHF.

The CDR3 region has the DNA TGTGCCAGCAGTGAAGTGGTAGGGGCCGAGCAGTACTTC. It is translated as CASSEVVGAEQYF. The chain employs TRBV6-1 and TRBJ2-7, with D tentatively TRBD1 (5 bases). Trimming removed 1 base from V and 6 bases from J, with 10 bases in between. Germline V gene lookup returns CDR1 MNHNS and CDR2 SASEGT. The CDR3 length is 13 residues.

The V gene is TRBV27, the J gene TRBJ1-2, with TRBD1 matching over 9 bases. CDR3 size: 15 residues. CDR1 and CDR2 (germline): MNHEY, SMNVEV (reference sequence). Trimming at V came to 8 bases and at J to 3 bases, leaving 10 bases not matched to a gene. The CDR3 is CASWAPGQGDYGYTF. CDR3 coding DNA: TGTGCCAGCTGGGCCCCGGGACAGGGTGACTATGGCTACACCTTC.

Note on this clone: Sequence at one end of the junction differs from germline and may be a read error. The J gene is TRBJ1-3, the V gene TRBV7-9; D may be TRBD1 (6 bases). The CDR3 length is 15 residues. Germline V gene data show CDR1 as SEHNR and CDR2 as FQNEAQ (reference sequence). The CDR3 DNA follows: TGTTCCAGCAGTACCATAACACAGGGTGGAAACACCATATATTTT. It translates to CSSSTITQGGNTIYF.

The chain couples TRBV27 to TRBJ1-2, with unresolved D. Germline V gives CDR1 MNHEY, CDR2 SMNVEV (reference sequence). The CDR3 loop spans 13 amino acids. Trimming shortened V by 2 bases and J by 5 bases, and 9 bases separated the two germline ends. The chain's CDR3 is CASSLDGVYGYTF. CDR3 nucleotides: TGTGCCAGCAGTTTAGACGGAGTTTATGGCTACACCTTC.

The table lists this clone with a count of one. V usage is TRBV5-5 and J usage is TRBJ1-4, with 7 bases matching TRBD1. CDR3 length: 16 residues. Germline V lookup: CDR1 SGHKS, CDR2 YYEKEE (reference sequence). V was clipped by 5 bases and J by 3 bases; unmatched bases: 10. CDR3 sequence reads: CASRPTGPGSNEKLFF. The CDR3 DNA is TGTGCCAGCAGACCGACAGGGCCGGGGTCTAATGAAAAACTGTTTTTT.

This chain's CDR3 is CASSLRSRGQGNTIYF. CDR3 sequence (DNA): TGTGCCAGCAGCTTGAGGTCTCGTGGACAGGGTAACACCATATATTTT. The chain has TRBV5-4 and TRBJ1-3, with 8 bases lining up with TRBD1. This CDR3 region has 16 residues. CDR1 is SGHNT, CDR2 YYREEE, per germline (reference sequence). The V gene end was trimmed by 1 base and the J gene end by 7 bases; junction bases not matched to a gene: 10. The full variable domain, with the rest looked up from reference TRBV5-4 and TRBJ1-3, is ETGVTQSPTHLIKTRGQQVTLRCSSQSGHNTVSWYQQALGQGPQFIFQYYREEENGRGNFPPRFSGLQFPNYSSELNVNALELDDSALYLCASSLRSRGQGNTIYFGEGSWLTVV.

A remark on this clone: In the same sample, other DNA sequences code for this CDR3. The genes are TRBV29-1 and TRBJ1-2, with 7 bases that match TRBD1. Germline lookup yields CDR1 SQVTM and CDR2 ANQGSEA. The CDR3 sequence is 12 residues long. V shed 6 bases and J 7 bases; nucleotides not matched to a gene: 8. The CDR3 sequence is CSVEDSGGGYTF. The CDR3 bases are TGCAGCGTGGAGGACTCAGGGGGTGGCTACACCTTC.

V usage is TRBV2 and J usage is TRBJ2-1; TRBD2 agrees at 9 bases. Germline CDR1 is SNHLY and CDR2 is FYNNEI. V shed 5 bases, J shed 1 base, and the junction held 3 bases outside the gene matches. CDR3 length: 15 residues. CDR3 sequence: CASSPLAGSYNEQFF. The CDR3 DNA follows: TGTGCCAGCAGTCCTCTAGCGGGGTCCTACAATGAGCAGTTCTTC.

The V and J genes are TRBV18 and TRBJ2-1, with D maybe TRBD2 (6 bases). Germline V lookup: CDR1 KGHSH, CDR2 LQKENI. The V and J ends lost 3 bases and 5 bases respectively, with 17 bases between them. The length of the CDR3 is 16 residues. CDR3 amino acids: CASSPAGAGPNNEQFF. The CDR3 DNA follows: TGTGCCAGCTCACCTGCCGGCGCGGGGCCCAACAATGAGCAGTTCTTC.

The rearrangement links TRBV6-5 to TRBJ2-1; 10 bases match TRBD2. This CDR3 comprises 16 residues. V lost 3 bases to trimming and J lost 0 bases; unmatched junction nucleotides: 2. From germline, CDR1 is MNHEY and CDR2 SVGAGI. CDR3 sequence reads: CASSYLAGVSYNEQFF. The CDR3 DNA reads as TGTGCCAGCAGTTATCTAGCGGGGGTCTCCTACAATGAGCAGTTCTTC.

The V call is TRBV6-5, the J call TRBJ1-2; tentatively, D is TRBD1 (5 bases). The CDR3 is 14 residues long. Trimming stripped 6 bases from V and 2 bases from J, with 13 bases between. CDR1 is MNHEY and CDR2 is SVGAGI in the germline V gene. The chain's CDR3 is CASRQPGLNYGYTF. The DNA of the CDR3 is TGTGCCAGCAGACAACCGGGACTGAACTATGGCTACACCTTC.

The CDR3 DNA is TGTGCCAGCAGCCGGGGGGGGCTTATGGATACGCAGTATTTT. As protein: CASSRGGLMDTQYF. The chain has TRBV5-4 and TRBJ2-3; TRBD2 aligns across 8 bases. Losses at the gene ends were 4 bases for V and 6 bases for J; bases not matched to a gene: 7. The CDR3 is 14 residues long. Germline V CDR1 and CDR2: SGHNT, YYREEE (reference sequence).

This chain joins TRBV6-1 and TRBJ2-5; 11 bases are a match to TRBD2. V gave up 5 bases and J gave up 7 bases; unmatched junction bases: 6. The CDR3 totals 14 residues. Per the germline V gene, CDR1 is MNHNS and CDR2 is SASEGT. CDR3: CASSYSGGAGTQYF. The DNA for the CDR3 is TGTGCCAGCAGTTATAGCGGGGGGGCCGGGACCCAGTACTTC.

The chain links TRBV15 to TRBJ1-5; D possibly corresponds to TRBD1 (6 bases). Germline V gene lookup returns CDR1 LNHNV and CDR2 YYDKDF (reference sequence). The V gene lost 8 bases and the J gene lost 5 bases, with 16 bases spanning the gap. This CDR3 is built from 14 residues. The CDR3 DNA reads TGTGCCACCCGTGGACAGAAGGGATATCAGCCCCAGCATTTT. This encodes CATRGQKGYQPQHF. The full variable domain, with the rest looked up from reference TRBV15 and TRBJ1-5, is DAMVIQNPRYQVTQFGKPVTLSCSQTLNHNVMYWYQQKSSQAPKLLFHYYDKDFNNEADTPDNFQSRRPNTSFCFLDIRSPGLGDTAMYLCATRGQKGYQPQHFGDGTRLSIL.

The CDR3 nucleotides are TGCGCCAGCAGCACGGGGTGGACCGGGGAGCTGTTTTTT. Amino acids: CASSTGWTGELFF. J is TRBJ2-2 and V is TRBV5-1; weak D call: TRBD2 (5 bases). The CDR3 is 13 amino acids. V lost 4 bases to trimming and J lost 5 bases, with 9 bases between them. CDR1 and CDR2 from the germline V gene are SGHRS and YFSETQ.

The rearrangement links TRBV5-1 to TRBJ1-4; the match to TRBD1 covers 8 bases. Unmatched junction bases numbered 9, after V lost 4 bases and J lost 7 bases. The CDR3 is 15 amino acids. CDR1 and CDR2 from the germline V gene are SGHRS and YFSETQ. The CDR3 here is CASSPHTGGAEKLFF. The CDR3 DNA reads TGCGCCAGCAGCCCGCACACAGGGGGTGCTGAAAAACTGTTTTTT.

The chain links TRBV6-6 to TRBJ2-1; possibly TRBD2 for D (6 bases). This CDR3 spans 15 amino acids. CDR1 and CDR2 (germline): MNHNY, SVGAGI (reference sequence). V was shortened by 7 bases and J by 0 bases, with 13 bases between the two germline ends. Here the CDR3 reads CASNLDGGSYNEQFF. CDR3 coding DNA: TGTGCCAGCAACCTCGACGGGGGCTCCTACAATGAGCAGTTCTTC.

The chain combines TRBV7-2 with TRBJ2-5; 9 nucleotides align to TRBD2. J was trimmed by 6 bases and V by 1 base; bases with no gene match: 9. The CDR3 has 16 residues. Germline loops: CDR1 SGHTA, CDR2 FQGNSA. CDR3 bases: TGTGCCAGCAGCTTAGAAGGGGCGGGGGGGCAGAAGACCCAGTACTTC. Protein product: CASSLEGAGGQKTQYF.

This chain connects TRBV25-1 to TRBJ2-2; D unresolved. Trimming stripped 4 bases from V and 2 bases from J, with 8 bases between. CDR3 length equals 14 residues. The germline CDR1 and CDR2 sequences are MGHDK and SYGVNS. Written as DNA, the CDR3 is TGTGCCAGCAGTGCCAGGCTTAACACCGGGGAGCTGTTTTTT. Its translation is CASSARLNTGELFF.

With regard to this clone: The sample carries other DNA sequences with the same CDR3. The chain uses TRBV30 and TRBJ1-1; perhaps TRBD1 as D (5 bases). Trimming pared 5 bases from V and 0 bases from J, leaving 10 bases between. The CDR3 has 13 amino acids. Germline V gives CDR1 GTSNPN, CDR2 SVGIG (reference sequence). CDR3 in DNA: TGTGCCTGGTCCCGGGGGATGAACACTGAAGCTTTCTTT. Translated: CAWSRGMNTEAFF.

The chain recombines TRBV21-1 with TRBJ2-1; TRBD2 is taken as the D call from the table, unchecked against the DNA. TRBV21-1 is a listed pseudogene. The CDR3 is 18 residues long. The CDR3 spells CASSKRGEWTSGGKEQFF. The CDR3 nucleotides read TGTGCCAGCAGCAAAAGGGGTGAATGGACTAGCGGGGGGAAAGAGCAGTTCTTC.

The chain joins TRBV15 to TRBJ2-1; a weak D match, TRBD2 (6 bases). CDR1 and CDR2 from the germline V gene are LNHNV and YYDKDF (reference sequence). The V and J ends lost 3 bases and 2 bases respectively, with 11 bases between them. The CDR3 length is 15 residues. The CDR3 loop is CATSSGTWTYNEQFF. Here the CDR3 DNA reads TGTGCCACCAGCAGCGGGACTTGGACCTACAATGAGCAGTTCTTC.